The clone carrying this T cell receptor (beta chain) was observed once. Its antigen is currently unknown. This entry comes from a study of T cells in Graves' hyperthyroidism and ophthalmopathy. Study-wide points: The majority of expanded thyroid clonotypes above 0.001 also appeared in blood.

RNA transcripts were the template for amplifying TCR beta CDR3 regions. The study used the HTBI primer set for a first-round RT-PCR of the TCR CDR3. TCRdb ran MiXCR on the multiplex PCR reads and lists one entry per CDR3 protein. The repertoire holds 500,000 to 800,000 distinct CDR3 sequences, with just under 45% as singletons. The TCR comes from an adult man with Graves' disease, either hyperthyroidism or ophthalmopathy (not recorded which). The sequenced material came from peripheral blood or thyroid tissue (not recorded which).

The CDR3 DNA reads as TGTGCCTTCGTCCCGGGATTTAAGAACACTGAAGCTTTCTTT. Translating it yields CAFVPGFKNTEAFF. This chain joins TRBV25-1 and TRBJ1-1; D unclear. This CDR3 is 14 amino acids long. Germline assignment: CDR1 MGHDK and CDR2 SYGVNS. V lost 11 bases and J lost 1, with 17 bases in between.